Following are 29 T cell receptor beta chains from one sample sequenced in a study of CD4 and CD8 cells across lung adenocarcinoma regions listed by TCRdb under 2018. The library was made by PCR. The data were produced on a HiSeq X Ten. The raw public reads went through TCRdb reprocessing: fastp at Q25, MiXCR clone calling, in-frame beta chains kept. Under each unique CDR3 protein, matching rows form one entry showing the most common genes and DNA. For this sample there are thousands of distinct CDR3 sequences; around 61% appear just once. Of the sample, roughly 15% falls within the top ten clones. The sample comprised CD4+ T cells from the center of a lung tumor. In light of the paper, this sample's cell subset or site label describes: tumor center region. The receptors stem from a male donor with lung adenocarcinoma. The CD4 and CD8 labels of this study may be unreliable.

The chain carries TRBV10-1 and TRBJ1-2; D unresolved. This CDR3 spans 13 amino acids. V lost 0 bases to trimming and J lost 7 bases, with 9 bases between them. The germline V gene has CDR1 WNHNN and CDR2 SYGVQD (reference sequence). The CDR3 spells CASSESAGFGYTF. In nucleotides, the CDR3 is TGCGCCAGCAGTGAGTCGGCGGGGTTTGGCTACACCTTC.

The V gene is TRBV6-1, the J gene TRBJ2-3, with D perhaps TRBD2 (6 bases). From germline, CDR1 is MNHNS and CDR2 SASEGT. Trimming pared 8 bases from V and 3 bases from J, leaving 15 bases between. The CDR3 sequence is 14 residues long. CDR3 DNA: TGTGCCAGCTGGGAGACTAGGTTGACAGATACGCAGTATTTT. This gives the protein CASWETRLTDTQYF.

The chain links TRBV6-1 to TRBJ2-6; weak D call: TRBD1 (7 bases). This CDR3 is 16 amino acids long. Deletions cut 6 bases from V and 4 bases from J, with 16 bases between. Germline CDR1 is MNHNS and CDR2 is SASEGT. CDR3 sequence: CASSGGGERGANVLTF. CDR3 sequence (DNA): TGTGCCAGCAGCGGAGGGGGCGAGAGGGGGGCCAACGTCCTGACTTTC.

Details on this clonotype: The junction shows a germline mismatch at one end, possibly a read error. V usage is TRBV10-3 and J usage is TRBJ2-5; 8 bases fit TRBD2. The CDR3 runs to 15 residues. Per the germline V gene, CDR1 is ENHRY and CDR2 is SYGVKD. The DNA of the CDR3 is TGTGGCGGGGGGCCCGGGGGCCGTGACCAAGAGACTCAGTACTTC. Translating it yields CGGGPGGRDQETQYF.

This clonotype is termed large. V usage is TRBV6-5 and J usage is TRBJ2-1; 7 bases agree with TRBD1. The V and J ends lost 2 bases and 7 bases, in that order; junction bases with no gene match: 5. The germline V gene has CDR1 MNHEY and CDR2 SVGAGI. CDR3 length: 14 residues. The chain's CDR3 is CASSYRDRVNEQFF. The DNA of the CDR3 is TGTGCCAGCAGTTACCGTGACAGGGTTAATGAGCAGTTCTTC.

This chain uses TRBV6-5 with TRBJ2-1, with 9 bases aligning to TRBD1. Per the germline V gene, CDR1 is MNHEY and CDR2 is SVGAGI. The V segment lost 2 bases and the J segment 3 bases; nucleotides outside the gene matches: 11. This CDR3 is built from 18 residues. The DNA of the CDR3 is TGTGCCAGCAGTTACGGGACAGGGAAGGCTTATGGCTACAATGAGCAGTTCTTC. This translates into CASSYGTGKAYGYNEQFF.

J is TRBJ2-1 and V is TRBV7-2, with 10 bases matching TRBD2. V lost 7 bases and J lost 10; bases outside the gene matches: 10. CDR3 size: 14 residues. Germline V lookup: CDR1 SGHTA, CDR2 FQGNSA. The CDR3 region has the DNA TGTGCCAGCAACCTAGCGGGAGATTCCTACGAGCAGTTCTTC. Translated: CASNLAGDSYEQFF.

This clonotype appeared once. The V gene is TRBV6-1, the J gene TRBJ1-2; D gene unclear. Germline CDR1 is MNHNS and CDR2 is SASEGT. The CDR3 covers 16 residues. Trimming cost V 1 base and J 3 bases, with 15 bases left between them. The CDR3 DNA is TGTGCCAGCAGTGAAGGGAGCAGGATTTCCCACTATGGCTACACCTTC. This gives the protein CASSEGSRISHYGYTF.

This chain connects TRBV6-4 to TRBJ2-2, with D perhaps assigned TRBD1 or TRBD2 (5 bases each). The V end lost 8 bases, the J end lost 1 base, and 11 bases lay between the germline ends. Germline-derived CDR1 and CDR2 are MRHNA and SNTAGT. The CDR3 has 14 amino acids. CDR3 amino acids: CASGRDGNTGELFF. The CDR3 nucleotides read TGTGCCAGCGGAAGGGACGGGAACACCGGGGAGCTGTTTTTT.

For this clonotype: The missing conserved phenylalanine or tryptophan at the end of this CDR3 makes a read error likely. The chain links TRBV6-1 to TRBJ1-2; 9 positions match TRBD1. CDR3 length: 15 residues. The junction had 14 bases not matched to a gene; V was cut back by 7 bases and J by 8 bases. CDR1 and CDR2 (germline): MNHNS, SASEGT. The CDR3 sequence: CASKEPGQGIGGYTL. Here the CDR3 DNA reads TGTGCCAGCAAAGAACCGGGACAGGGAATCGGAGGCTACACCTTA.

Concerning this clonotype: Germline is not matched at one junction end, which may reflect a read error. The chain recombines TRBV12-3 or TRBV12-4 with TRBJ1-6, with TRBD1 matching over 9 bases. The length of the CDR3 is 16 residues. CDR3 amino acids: CASSLRAGTGSSPPHF. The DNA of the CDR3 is TGTGCCAGCAGTTTAAGAGCCGGGACAGGGTCTTCACCCCCCCACTTT.

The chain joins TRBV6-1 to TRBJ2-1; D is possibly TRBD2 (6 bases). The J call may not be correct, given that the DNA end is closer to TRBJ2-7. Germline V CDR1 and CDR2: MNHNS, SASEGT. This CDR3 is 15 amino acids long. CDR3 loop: CASRSRSGVWGEQYF. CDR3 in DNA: TGTGCCAGCCGGAGCCGGTCGGGAGTCTGGGGCGAGCAGTACTTC.

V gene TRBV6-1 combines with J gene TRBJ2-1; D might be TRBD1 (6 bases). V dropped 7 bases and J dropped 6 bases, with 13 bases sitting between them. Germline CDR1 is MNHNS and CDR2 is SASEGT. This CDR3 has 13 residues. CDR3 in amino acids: CASIRQAFNEQFF. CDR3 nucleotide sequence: TGTGCCAGCATAAGACAGGCCTTCAATGAGCAGTTCTTC.

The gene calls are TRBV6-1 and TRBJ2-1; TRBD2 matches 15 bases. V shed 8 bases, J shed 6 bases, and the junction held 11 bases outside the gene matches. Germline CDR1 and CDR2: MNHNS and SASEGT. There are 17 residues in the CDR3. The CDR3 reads CASRRGLAGGFGNEQFF. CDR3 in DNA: TGTGCCAGCCGAAGGGGACTAGCGGGAGGTTTTGGCAATGAGCAGTTCTTC.

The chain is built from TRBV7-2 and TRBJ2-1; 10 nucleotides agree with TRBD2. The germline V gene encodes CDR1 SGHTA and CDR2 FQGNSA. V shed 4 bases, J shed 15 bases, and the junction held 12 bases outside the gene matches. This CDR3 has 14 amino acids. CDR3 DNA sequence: TGTGCCAGCAGCTCCGACCGTAGCGGGGGGCATCGGTTCTTC. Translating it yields CASSSDRSGGHRFF.

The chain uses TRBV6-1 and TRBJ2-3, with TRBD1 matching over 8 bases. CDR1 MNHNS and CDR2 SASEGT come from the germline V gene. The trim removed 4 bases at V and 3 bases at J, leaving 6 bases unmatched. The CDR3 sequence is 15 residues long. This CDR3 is CASSVRDRSTDTQYF. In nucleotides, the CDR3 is TGTGCCAGCAGTGTCCGGGACAGGTCGACAGATACGCAGTATTTT.

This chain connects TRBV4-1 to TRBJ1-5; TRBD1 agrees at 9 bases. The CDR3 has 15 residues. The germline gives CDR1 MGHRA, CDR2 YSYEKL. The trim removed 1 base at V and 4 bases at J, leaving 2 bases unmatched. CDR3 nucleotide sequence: TGCGCCAGCAGCCAAGCAGGACAGGGGAATCAGCCCCAGCATTTT. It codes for CASSQAGQGNQPQHF.

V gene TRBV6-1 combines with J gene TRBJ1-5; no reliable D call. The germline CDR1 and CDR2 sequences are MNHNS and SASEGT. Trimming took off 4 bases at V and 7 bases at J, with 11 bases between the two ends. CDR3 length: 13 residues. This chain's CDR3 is CASSVILEQPQHF. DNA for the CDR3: TGTGCCAGCAGTGTGATTCTGGAACAGCCCCAGCATTTT.

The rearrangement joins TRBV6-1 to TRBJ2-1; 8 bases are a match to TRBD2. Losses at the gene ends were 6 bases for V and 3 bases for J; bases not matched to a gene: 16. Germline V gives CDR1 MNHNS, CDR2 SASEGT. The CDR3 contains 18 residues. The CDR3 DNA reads TGTGCCAGCAGCAACGATCGACTCACGGGGGGGGACTACAATGAGCAGTTCTTC. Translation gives CASSNDRLTGGDYNEQFF.

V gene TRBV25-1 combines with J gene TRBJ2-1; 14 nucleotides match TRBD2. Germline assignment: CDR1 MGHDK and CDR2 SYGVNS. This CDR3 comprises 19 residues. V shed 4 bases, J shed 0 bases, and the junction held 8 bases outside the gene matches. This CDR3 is CASSATWTSGRSSYNEQFF. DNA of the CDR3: TGTGCCAGCAGTGCTACTTGGACTAGCGGGAGGAGCTCCTACAATGAGCAGTTCTTC.

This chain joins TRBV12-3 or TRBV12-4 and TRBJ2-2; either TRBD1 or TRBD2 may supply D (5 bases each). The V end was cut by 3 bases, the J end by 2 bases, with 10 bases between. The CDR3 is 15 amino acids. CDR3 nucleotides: TGTGCCAGCAGTTTTTGGGGGAAAAACACCGGGGAGCTGTTTTTT. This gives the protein CASSFWGKNTGELFF.

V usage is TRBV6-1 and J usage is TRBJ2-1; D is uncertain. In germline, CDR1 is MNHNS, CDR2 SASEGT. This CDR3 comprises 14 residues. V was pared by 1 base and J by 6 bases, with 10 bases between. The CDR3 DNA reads TGTGCCAGCAGTGAAGGATGGGCCCTCAATGAGCAGTTCTTC. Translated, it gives CASSEGWALNEQFF.

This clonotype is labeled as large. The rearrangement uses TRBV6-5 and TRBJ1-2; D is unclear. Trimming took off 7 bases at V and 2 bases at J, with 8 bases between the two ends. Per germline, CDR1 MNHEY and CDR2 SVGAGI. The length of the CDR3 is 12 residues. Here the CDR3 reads CASTRANYGYTF. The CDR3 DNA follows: TGTGCCAGCACCCGGGCCAACTATGGCTACACCTTC.

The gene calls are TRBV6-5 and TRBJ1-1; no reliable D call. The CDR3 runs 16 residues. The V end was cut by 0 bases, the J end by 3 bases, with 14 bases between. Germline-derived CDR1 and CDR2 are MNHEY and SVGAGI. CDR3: CASSYSSGGLDTEAFF. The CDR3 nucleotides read TGTGCCAGCAGTTACTCGTCGGGTGGATTGGACACTGAAGCTTTCTTT.

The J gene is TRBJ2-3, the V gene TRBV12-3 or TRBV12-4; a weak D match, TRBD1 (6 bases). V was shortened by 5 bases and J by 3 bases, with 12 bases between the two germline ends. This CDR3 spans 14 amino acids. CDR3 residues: CASSRGGKTDTQYF. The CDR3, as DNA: TGTGCCAGCAGTCGAGGGGGTAAAACAGATACGCAGTATTTT.

The CDR3 protein is CASSQDTAAETQYF. CDR3 in DNA: TGTGCCAGCAGCCAAGATACAGCGGCGGAGACCCAGTACTTC. V and J are TRBV3-1 and TRBJ2-5; TRBD2 is a possible D gene (5 bases). The germline V gene has CDR1 LGHDT and CDR2 YNNKEL (reference sequence). The germline V and J ends were trimmed by 0 bases and 5 bases, with 10 bases remaining between them. The CDR3 extends over 14 amino acids.

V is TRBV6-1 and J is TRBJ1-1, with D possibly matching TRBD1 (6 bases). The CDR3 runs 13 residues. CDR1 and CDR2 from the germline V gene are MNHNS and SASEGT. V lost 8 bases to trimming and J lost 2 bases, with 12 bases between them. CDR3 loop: CASQMTGNTEAFF. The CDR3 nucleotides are TGTGCCAGCCAGATGACAGGTAACACTGAAGCTTTCTTT.

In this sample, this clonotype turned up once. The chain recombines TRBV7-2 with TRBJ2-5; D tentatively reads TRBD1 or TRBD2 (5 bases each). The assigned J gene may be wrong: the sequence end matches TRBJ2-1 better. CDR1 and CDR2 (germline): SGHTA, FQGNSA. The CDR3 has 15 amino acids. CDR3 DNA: TGTGCCAGCAGCTCGGGACCCACACTTATTTACGAGCAGTTCTTC. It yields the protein CASSSGPTLIYEQFF.

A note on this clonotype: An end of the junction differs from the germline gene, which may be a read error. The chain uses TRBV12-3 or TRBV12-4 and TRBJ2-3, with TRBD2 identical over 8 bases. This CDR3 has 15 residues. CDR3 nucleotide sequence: TGTGCCAGCAGTTTTGAGGCGGGAGGTACAGATACGCAGTATTTC. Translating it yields CASSFEAGGTDTQYF.